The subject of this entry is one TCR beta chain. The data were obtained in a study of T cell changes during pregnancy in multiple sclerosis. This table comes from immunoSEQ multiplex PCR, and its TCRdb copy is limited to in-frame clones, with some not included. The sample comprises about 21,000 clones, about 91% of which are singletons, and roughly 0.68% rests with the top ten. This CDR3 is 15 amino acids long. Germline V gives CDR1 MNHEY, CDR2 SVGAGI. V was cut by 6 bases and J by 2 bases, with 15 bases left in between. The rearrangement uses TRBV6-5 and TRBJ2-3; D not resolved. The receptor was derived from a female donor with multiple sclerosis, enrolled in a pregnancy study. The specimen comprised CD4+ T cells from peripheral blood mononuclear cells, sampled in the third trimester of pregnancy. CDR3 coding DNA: TGTGCCAGCAGGGCGGATTACCAGTTCACAGATACGCAGTATTTT. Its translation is CASRADYQFTDTQYF.